The next 11 T cell receptor beta chains were all read from a single sample in a study of shared clonotypes between healthy human individuals. The assay was immunoSEQ multiplex PCR, and TCRdb's table has in-frame clones only and misses some. The sample lists over a million clones; about 96% were seen once. The sample consisted of naive CD4+ T cells sorted from blood. Subset meaning: CD45RA+ positively selected. These receptors were obtained from a man between 25 and 39 years old in good health.

V gene TRBV5-1 combines with J gene TRBJ2-3, with D possibly being TRBD1 or TRBD2 (5 bases each). Germline lookup yields CDR1 SGHRS and CDR2 YFSETQ. V was cut by 6 bases and J by 4 bases, with 18 bases left in between. CDR3 length equals 15 residues. The CDR3 protein is CASKILQGAADTQYF. DNA of the CDR3: TGCGCCAGCAAAATCCTTCAGGGAGCGGCAGATACGCAGTATTTT.

V gene TRBV7-6 combines with J gene TRBJ2-3; D gene uncertain. With 1 base removed from V and 2 bases from J, the gap between germline ends came to 10 bases. CDR3 length: 15 amino acids. Germline values: CDR1 SGHVS, CDR2 FNYEAQ. CDR3 loop: CASSLEAINTDTQYF. The CDR3 DNA reads TGTGCCAGCAGCTTAGAGGCCATAAACACAGATACGCAGTATTTT.

This chain links TRBV25-1 with TRBJ2-7; D remains unclear. V was shortened by 0 bases and J by 2 bases, with 11 bases between the two germline ends. Germline V gene lookup returns CDR1 MGHDK and CDR2 SYGVNS. The length of the CDR3 is 15 residues. The CDR3 loop is CASSEYPDGPYEQYF. The DNA for the CDR3 is TGTGCCAGCAGTGAATATCCGGACGGACCCTACGAGCAGTACTTC.

This clone was recorded once. The rearrangement joins TRBV9 to TRBJ2-3; TRBD2 matches at 11 bases. V trimming: 1 base; J trimming: 6 bases; junction bases outside the gene matches: 7. This CDR3 contains 16 residues. Germline CDR1 and CDR2: SGDLS and YYNGEE. The DNA of the CDR3 is TGTGCCAGCAGCGTACTTTCTAGCGGGAGGAGTGATACGCAGTATTTT. Translating it yields CASSVLSSGRSDTQYF.

The chain carries TRBV6-5 and TRBJ1-4; 10 bases are shared with TRBD1. With 6 bases clipped from V and 7 bases from J, the junction kept 8 bases outside the gene matches. From germline, CDR1 is MNHEY and CDR2 SVGAGI. The CDR3 consists of 15 residues. CDR3 loop: CASRTRQGAREKLFF. CDR3 nucleotides: TGTGCCAGCAGGACTCGACAGGGGGCGCGTGAAAAACTGTTTTTT.

The chain has TRBV5-4 and TRBJ2-3; 10 nucleotides agree with TRBD1. Germline V gene data show CDR1 as SGHNT and CDR2 as YYREEE (reference sequence). The CDR3 sequence is 14 residues long. V shed 4 bases and J 7 bases; nucleotides not matched to a gene: 6. The CDR3 nucleotides read TGTGCCAGCAGCCCGGACAGGGGGGTAAATACGCAGTATTTT. This translates into CASSPDRGVNTQYF.

This clone was observed at least ten times. Other DNA sequences of this sample code for an identical CDR3. The chain joins TRBV6-5 to TRBJ2-4, with no clear D. The V and J ends lost 0 bases and 1 base respectively, with 7 bases between them. The germline V gene encodes CDR1 MNHEY and CDR2 SVGAGI. The length of the CDR3 is 15 residues. Here the CDR3 DNA reads TGTGCCAGCAGTTACTCGACTGGGGCCAAAAACATTCAGTACTTC. Residues: CASSYSTGAKNIQYF.

The J gene is TRBJ1-1, the V gene TRBV7-9; D ambiguous. CDR1 SEHNR and CDR2 FQNEAQ come from the germline V gene (reference sequence). Trimming took 1 base from V and 6 from J, leaving 12 bases between them. This CDR3 is built from 14 residues. CDR3 sequence reads: CASSLGQASAEAFF. The CDR3 DNA is TGTGCCAGCAGCTTAGGCCAGGCCAGCGCTGAAGCTTTCTTT.

The genes are TRBV11-2 and TRBJ2-3, with D tentatively TRBD1 (5 bases). V was clipped by 5 bases and J by 9 bases, with 15 bases between them. Germline assignment: CDR1 SGHAT and CDR2 FQNNGV. This CDR3 region has 13 residues. As DNA, the CDR3 is TGTGCCAGCAGCGCTCAGCAGGGTGACACGCAGTATTTT. Translating gives CASSAQQGDTQYF.

Regarding this clone: Other DNA sequences in the sample encode the same CDR3. This chain uses TRBV5-1 with TRBJ2-7; D uncertain. The germline CDR1 and CDR2 sequences are SGHRS and YFSETQ. This CDR3 region has 12 residues. The V and J ends lost 1 base and 6 bases respectively, with 8 bases between them. CDR3 nucleotide sequence: TGCGCCAGCAGCTTGTCTTTAGGCGAGCAGTACTTC. Its protein product is CASSLSLGEQYF. Looking up the rest from reference TRBV5-1 and TRBJ2-7 gives the full variable domain: KAGVTQTPRYLIKTRGQQVTLSCSPISGHRSVSWYQQTPGQGLQFLFEYFSETQRNKGNFPGRFSGRQFSNSRSEMNVSTLELGDSALYLCASSLSLGEQYFGPGTRLTVT.

As concerns this clone: A read error may produce the germline difference seen at one junction end. The chain uses TRBV7-6 and TRBJ2-1; TRBD2 matches 8 bases. In germline, CDR1 is SGHVS, CDR2 FNYEAQ. The CDR3 spans 17 residues. CDR3 coding DNA: TGTGCCAGCAGCCGCAGAGTAGCGGGACCGCAGATCGATGAGCAGCTCTTC. Translation: CASSRRVAGPQIDEQLF. Together with reference TRBV7-6 and TRBJ2-1, the CDR3 gives the full variable domain: GAGVSQSPRYKVTKRGQDVALRCDPISGHVSLYWYRQALGQGPEFLTYFNYEAQQDKSGLPNDRFSAERPEGSISTLTIQRTEQRDSAMYRCASSRRVAGPQIDEQLFGPGTRLTVL.